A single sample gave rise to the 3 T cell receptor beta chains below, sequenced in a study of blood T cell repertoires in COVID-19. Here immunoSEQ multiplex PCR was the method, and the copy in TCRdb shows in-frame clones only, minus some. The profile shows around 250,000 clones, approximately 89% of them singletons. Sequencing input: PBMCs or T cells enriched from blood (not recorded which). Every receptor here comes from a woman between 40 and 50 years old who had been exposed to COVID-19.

The CDR3 region has the DNA TGTGCCAGCCGACAGGGGAAGGACATTCAGTACTTC. As protein: CASRQGKDIQYF. The chain combines TRBV21-1 with TRBJ2-4; TRBD1 is the table's D call and was not checked against the DNA. TRBV21-1 counts as a pseudogene. This CDR3 is built from 12 residues.

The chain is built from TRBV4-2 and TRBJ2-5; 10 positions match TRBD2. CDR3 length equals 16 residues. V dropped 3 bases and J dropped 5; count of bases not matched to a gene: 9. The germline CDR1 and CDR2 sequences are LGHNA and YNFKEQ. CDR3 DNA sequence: TGTGCCAGCAGCCAGGAAAATAGACTAGCGGGCGAGACCCAGTACTTC. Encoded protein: CASSQENRLAGETQYF.

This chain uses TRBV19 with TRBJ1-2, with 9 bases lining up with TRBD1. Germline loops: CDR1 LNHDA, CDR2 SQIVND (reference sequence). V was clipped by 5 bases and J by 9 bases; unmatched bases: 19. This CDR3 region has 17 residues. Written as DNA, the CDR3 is TGTGCCAGTAGTGCAAGAACAGGGGGCGCATTCAGTAGCAGCTACACCTTC. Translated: CASSARTGGAFSSSYTF.